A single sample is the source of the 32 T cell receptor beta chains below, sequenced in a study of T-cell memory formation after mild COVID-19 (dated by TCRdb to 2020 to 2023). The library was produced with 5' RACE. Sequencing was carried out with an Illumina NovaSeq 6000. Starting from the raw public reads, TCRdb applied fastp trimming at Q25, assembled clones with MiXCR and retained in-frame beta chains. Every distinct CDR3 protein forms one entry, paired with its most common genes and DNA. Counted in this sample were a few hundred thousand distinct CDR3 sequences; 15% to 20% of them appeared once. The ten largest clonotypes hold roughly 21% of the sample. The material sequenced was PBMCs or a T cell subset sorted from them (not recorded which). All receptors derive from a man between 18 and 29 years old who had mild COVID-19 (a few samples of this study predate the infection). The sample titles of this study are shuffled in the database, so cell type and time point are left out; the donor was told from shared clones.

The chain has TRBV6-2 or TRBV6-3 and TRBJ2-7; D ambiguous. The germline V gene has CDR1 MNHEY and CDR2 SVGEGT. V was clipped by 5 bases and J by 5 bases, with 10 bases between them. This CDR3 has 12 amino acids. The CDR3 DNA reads TGTGCCAGCAGTCCTAGAGACCACGAGCAGTACGTC. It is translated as CASSPRDHEQYV.

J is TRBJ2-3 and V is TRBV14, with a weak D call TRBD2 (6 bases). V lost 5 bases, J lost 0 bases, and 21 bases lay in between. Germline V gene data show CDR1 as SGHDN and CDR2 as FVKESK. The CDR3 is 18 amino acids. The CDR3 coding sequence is TGTGCCAGCAGCTCCCGCCTGGATACTAGCTCTAGCACAGATACGCAGTATTTT. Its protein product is CASSSRLDTSSSTDTQYF.

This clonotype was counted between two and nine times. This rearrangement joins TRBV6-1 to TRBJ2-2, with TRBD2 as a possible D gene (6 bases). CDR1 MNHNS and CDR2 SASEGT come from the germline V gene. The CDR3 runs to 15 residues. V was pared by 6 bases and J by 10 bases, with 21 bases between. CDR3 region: CASRGRDSALEELFF. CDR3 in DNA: TGTGCCAGCAGAGGCAGGGACTCAGCGTTGGAGGAGCTGTTTTTT.

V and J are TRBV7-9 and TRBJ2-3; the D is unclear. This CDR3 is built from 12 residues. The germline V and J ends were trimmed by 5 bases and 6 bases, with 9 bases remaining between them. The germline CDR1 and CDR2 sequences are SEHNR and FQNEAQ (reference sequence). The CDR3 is CASSDWADTQYF. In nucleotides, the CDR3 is TGTGCCAGCAGCGACTGGGCTGATACGCAGTATTTT.

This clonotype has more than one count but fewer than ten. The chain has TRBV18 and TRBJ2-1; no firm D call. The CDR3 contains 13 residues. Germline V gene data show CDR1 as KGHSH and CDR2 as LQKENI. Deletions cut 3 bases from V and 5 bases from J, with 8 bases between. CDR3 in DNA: TGTGCCAGCTCACCGGGTCGGAACAATGAGCAGTTCTTC. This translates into CASSPGRNNEQFF.

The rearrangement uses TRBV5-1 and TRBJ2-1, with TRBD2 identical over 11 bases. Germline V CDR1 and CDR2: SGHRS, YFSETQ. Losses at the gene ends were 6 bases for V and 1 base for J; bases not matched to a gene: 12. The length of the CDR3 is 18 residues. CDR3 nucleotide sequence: TGCGCCAGCACCGGGGGTAGCGGGGGGGCCGGGTCCTACAATGAGCAGTTCTTC. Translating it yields CASTGGSGGAGSYNEQFF.

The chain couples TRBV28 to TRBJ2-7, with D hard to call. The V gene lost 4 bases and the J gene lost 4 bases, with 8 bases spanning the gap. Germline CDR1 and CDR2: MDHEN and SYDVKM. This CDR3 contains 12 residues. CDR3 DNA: TGTGCCAGCAGTTCCTCCCCATACGAGCAGTACGTC. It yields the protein CASSSSPYEQYV.

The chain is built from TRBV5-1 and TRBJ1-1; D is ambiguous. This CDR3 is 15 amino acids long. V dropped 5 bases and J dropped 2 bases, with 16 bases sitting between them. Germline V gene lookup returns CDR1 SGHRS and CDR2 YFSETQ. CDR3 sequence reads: CASSSDPGGNTEAFF. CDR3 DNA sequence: TGCGCCAGCAGTTCCGATCCGGGTGGAAACACTGAAGCTTTCTTT.

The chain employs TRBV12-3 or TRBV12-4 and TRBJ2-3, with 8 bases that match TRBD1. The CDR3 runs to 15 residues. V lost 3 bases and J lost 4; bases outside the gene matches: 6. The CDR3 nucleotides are TGTGCCAGCAGTTTGGACAGGGCAGGGGCAGATACGCAGTATTTT. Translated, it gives CASSLDRAGADTQYF.

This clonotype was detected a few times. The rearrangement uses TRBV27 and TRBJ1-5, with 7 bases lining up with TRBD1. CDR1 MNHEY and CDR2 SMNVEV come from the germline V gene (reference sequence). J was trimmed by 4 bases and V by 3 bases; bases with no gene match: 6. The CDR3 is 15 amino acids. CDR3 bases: TGTGCCAGCAGTTTTAAGGGGGCGAGAAATCAGCCCCAGCATTTT. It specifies CASSFKGARNQPQHF.

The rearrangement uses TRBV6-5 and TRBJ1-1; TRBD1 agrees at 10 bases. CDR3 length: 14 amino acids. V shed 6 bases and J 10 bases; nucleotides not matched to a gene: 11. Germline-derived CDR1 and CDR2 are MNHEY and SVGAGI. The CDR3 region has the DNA TGTGCCAGCAGCGAGGGACAGGGGCTCCGAGGAGCTTTCTTT. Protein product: CASSEGQGLRGAFF.

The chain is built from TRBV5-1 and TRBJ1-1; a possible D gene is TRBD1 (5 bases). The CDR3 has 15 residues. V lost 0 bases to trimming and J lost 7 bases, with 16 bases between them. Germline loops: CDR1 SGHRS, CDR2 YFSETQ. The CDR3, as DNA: TGCGCCAGCAGCTTGGTCACGACGGCGGGGGATGAAGCTTTCTTT. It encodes CASSLVTTAGDEAFF.

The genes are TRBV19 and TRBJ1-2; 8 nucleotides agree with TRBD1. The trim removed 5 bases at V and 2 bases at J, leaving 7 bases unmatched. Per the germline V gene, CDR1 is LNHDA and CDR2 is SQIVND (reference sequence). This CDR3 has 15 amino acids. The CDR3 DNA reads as TGTGCCAGTAGTGCTTCAGGGGGCTCGAACTATGGCTACACCTTC. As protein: CASSASGGSNYGYTF.

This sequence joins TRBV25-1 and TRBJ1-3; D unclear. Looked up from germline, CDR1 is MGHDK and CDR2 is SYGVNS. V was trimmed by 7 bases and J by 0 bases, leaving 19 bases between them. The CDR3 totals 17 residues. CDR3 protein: CASIPRGVTVSGNTIYF. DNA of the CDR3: TGTGCCAGCATCCCCCGTGGGGTCACTGTCTCTGGAAACACCATATATTTT.

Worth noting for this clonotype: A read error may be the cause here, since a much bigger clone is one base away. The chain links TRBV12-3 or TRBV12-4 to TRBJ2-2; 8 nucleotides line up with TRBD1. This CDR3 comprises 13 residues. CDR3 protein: CDSSSTGAGELFF. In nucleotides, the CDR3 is TGTGACAGCAGCTCGACAGGGGCCGGGGAGCTGTTTTTT.

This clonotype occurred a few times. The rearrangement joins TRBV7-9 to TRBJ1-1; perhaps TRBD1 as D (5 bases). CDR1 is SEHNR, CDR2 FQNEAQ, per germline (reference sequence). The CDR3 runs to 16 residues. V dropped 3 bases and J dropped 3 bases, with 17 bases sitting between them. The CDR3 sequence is CASSFPIGKGDTEAFF. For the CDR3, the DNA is TGTGCCAGCAGCTTCCCCATCGGGAAAGGGGACACTGAAGCTTTCTTT.

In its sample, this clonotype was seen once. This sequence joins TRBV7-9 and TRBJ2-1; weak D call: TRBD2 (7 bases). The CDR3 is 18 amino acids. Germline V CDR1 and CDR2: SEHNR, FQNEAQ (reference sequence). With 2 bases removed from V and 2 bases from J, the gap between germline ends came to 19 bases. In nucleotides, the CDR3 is TGTGCCAGCAGCTTATATGGTAGGGGGGGGGCAGCCTACAATGAGCAGTTCTTC. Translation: CASSLYGRGGAAYNEQFF.

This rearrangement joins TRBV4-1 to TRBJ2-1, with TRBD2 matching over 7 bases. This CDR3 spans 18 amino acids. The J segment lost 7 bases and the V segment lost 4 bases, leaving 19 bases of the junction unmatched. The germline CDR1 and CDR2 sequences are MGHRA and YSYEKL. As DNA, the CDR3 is TGCGCCAGCAGCCCCCTTCCAGGGATAAGCGGGGTCAGTAATGAGCAGTTCTTC. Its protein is CASSPLPGISGVSNEQFF.

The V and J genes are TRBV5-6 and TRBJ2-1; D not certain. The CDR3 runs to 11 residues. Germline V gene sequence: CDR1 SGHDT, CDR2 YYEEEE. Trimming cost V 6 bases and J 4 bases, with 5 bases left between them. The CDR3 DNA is TGTGCCAGCAATACGTACAATGAGCAGTTCTTC. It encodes CASNTYNEQFF.

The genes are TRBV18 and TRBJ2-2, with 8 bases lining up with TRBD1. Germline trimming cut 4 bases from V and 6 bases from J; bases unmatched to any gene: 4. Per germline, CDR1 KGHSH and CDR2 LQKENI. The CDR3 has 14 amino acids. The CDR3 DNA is TGTGCCAGCTCACTCGACAGGGGCGCCGGGGAGCTGTTTTTT. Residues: CASSLDRGAGELFF.

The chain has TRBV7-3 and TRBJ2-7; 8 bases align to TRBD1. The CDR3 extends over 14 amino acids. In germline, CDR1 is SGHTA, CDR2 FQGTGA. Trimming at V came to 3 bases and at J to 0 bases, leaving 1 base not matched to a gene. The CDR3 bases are TGTGCCAGCAGCTTCGGACAGGGCTCCTACGAGCAGTACTTC. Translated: CASSFGQGSYEQYF. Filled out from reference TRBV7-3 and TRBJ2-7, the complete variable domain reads GAGVSQTPSNKVTEKGKYVELRCDPISGHTALYWYRQSLGQGPEFLIYFQGTGAADDSGLPNDRFFAVRPEGSVSTLKIQRTERGDSAVYLCASSFGQGSYEQYFGPGTRLTVT.

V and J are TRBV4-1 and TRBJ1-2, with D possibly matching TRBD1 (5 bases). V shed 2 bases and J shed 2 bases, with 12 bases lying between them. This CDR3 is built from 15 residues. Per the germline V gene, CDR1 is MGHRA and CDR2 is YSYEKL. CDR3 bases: TGCGCCAGCAGCCAACTACTACAGGTGAACTATGGCTACACCTTC. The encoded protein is CASSQLLQVNYGYTF.

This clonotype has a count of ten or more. In DNA form, the CDR3 reads TGTGCCAGCAGTCTCGACAGAACTGAAGCTTTCTTT. Residues: CASSLDRTEAFF. This chain connects TRBV6-6 to TRBJ1-1; possible D gene TRBD1, 5 bases. This CDR3 has 12 residues. Germline CDR1 MNHNY, CDR2 SVGAGI (reference sequence). With 5 bases removed from V and 5 bases from J, the gap between germline ends came to 9 bases.

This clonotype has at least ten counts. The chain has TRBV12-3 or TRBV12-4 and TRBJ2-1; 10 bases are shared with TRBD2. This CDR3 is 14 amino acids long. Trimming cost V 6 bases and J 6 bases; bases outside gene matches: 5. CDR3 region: CASSFRTSGNEQFF. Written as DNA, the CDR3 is TGTGCCAGCAGCTTTCGGACTAGCGGCAATGAGCAGTTCTTC.

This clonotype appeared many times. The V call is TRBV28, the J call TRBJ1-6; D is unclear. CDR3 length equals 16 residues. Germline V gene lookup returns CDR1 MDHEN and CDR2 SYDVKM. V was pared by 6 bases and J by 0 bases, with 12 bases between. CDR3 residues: CASSPYPLSYNSPLHF. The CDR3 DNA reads TGTGCCAGCAGCCCGTACCCGCTCTCCTATAATTCACCCCTCCACTTT.

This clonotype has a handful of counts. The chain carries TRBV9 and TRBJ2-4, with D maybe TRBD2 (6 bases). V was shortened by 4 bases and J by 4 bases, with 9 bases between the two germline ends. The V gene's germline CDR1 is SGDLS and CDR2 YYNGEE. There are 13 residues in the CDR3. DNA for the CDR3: TGTGCCAGCAGCCCCCGGGGGAAAAACATTCAGTACTTC. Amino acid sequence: CASSPRGKNIQYF.

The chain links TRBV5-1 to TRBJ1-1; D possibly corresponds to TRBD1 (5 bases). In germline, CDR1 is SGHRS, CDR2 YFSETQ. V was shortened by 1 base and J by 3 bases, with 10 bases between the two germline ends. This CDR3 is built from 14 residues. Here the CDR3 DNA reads TGCGCCAGCAGCTTGTTCGCGGGGCACACTGAAGCTTTCTTT. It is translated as CASSLFAGHTEAFF.

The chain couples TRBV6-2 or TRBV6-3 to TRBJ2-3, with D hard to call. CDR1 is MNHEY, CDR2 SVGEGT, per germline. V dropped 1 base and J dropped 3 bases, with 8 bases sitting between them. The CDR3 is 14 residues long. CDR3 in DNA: TGTGCCAGCAGTTACTGGCCCGCGACAGATACGCAGTATTTT. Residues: CASSYWPATDTQYF.

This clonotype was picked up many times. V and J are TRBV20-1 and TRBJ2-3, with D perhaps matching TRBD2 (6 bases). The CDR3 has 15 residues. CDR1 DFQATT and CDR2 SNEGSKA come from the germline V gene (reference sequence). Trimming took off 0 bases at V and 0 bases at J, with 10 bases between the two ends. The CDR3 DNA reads TGCAGTGCTAGAGATCTCGGGACTAGCACAGATACGCAGTATTTT. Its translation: CSARDLGTSTDTQYF.

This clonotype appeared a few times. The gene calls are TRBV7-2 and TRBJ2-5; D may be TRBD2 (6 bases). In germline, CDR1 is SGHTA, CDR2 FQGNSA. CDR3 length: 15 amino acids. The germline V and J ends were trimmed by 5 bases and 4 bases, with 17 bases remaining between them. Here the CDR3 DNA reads TGTGCCAGCAGCCGAACCGCGGGGAGAGGAGAGACCCAGTACTTC. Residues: CASSRTAGRGETQYF. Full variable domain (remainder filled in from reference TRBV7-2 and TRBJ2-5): GAGVSQSPSNKVTEKGKDVELRCDPISGHTALYWYRQSLGQGLEFLIYFQGNSAPDKSGLPSDRFSAERTGGSVSTLTIQRTQQEDSAVYLCASSRTAGRGETQYFGPGTRLLVL.

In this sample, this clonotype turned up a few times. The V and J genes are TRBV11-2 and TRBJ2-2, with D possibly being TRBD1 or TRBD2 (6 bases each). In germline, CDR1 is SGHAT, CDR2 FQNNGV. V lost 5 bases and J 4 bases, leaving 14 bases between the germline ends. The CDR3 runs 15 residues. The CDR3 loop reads CASSVMGGGTGELFF. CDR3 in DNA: TGTGCCAGCAGCGTCATGGGGGGCGGCACCGGGGAGCTGTTTTTT. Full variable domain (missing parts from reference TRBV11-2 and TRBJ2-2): EAGVAQSPRYKIIEKRQSVAFWCNPISGHATLYWYQQILGQGPKLLIQFQNNGVVDDSQLPKDRFSAERLKGVDSTLKIQPAKLEDSAVYLCASSVMGGGTGELFFGEGSRLTVL.

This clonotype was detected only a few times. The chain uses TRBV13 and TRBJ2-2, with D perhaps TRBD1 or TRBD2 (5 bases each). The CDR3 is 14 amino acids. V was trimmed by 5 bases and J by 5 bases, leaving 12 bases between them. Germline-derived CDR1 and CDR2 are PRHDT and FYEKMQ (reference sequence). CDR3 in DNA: TGTGCCAGCAGCCGGGGACGTCCGACCGGGGAGCTGTTTTTT. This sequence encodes CASSRGRPTGELFF. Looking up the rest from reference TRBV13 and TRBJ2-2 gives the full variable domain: AAGVIQSPRHLIKEKRETATLKCYPIPRHDTVYWYQQGPGQDPQFLISFYEKMQSDKGSIPDRFSAQQFSDYHSELNMSSLELGDSALYFCASSRGRPTGELFFGEGSRLTVL.